The 18 T cell receptor beta chains below all came from one sample that was sequenced in a study of CD8 T cells in ankylosing spondylitis. TCRdb processed the 5' RACE reads anew with MiXCR; each CDR3 protein has one entry. The data show some 250,000 distinct CDR3 sequences, roughly a quarter seen once. What was sequenced was blood, either unsorted or a sorted T cell fraction (not recorded which). These receptors all come from a male donor with ankylosing spondylitis or in good health (not recorded which).

The genes are TRBV20-1 and TRBJ2-3; D is possibly TRBD1 (5 bases). Germline V CDR1 and CDR2: DFQATT, SNEGSKA (reference sequence). The V gene lost 4 bases and the J gene lost 0 bases, with 14 bases spanning the gap. The CDR3 loop spans 15 amino acids. CDR3 sequence: CSATSGATSTDTQYF. For the CDR3, the DNA is TGCAGTGCTACTAGTGGGGCTACTAGCACAGATACGCAGTATTTT.

This clonotype was counted a few times. The chain uses TRBV20-1 and TRBJ2-5, with TRBD2 matching over 14 bases. V dropped 5 bases and J dropped 7; count of bases not matched to a gene: 12. This CDR3 contains 16 residues. Germline V lookup: CDR1 DFQATT, CDR2 SNEGSKA (reference sequence). The CDR3 sequence is CSAPKSGTSGGGTQYF. The DNA for the CDR3 is TGCAGTGCTCCAAAATCGGGGACTAGCGGGGGAGGGACCCAGTACTTC.

This clonotype was counted ten times or more. V is TRBV20-1 and J is TRBJ2-3; either TRBD1 or TRBD2 may supply D (5 bases each). CDR3 length equals 15 residues. CDR1 is DFQATT and CDR2 is SNEGSKA in the germline V gene (reference sequence). V gave up 0 bases and J gave up 4 bases, with 14 bases separating them. The CDR3 nucleotides read TGCAGTGCTAGAGATGGTGGGTTGGGGGCAGATACGCAGTATTTT. It specifies CSARDGGLGADTQYF.

In its sample, this clonotype was seen many times. The chain links TRBV3-1 to TRBJ1-2; D is uncertain. CDR1 LGHDT and CDR2 YNNKEL come from the germline V gene (reference sequence). The ends were cut back, 2 bases at V and 8 bases at J, with 9 bases in the middle. The CDR3 has 12 amino acids. CDR3 sequence: CASSQPGGGYTF. The CDR3 coding sequence is TGTGCCAGCAGCCAACCCGGTGGGGGCTACACCTTC.

The V and J genes are TRBV12-5 and TRBJ2-2, with D unclear. V was clipped by 3 bases and J by 6 bases, with 8 bases between them. The germline CDR1 and CDR2 sequences are LGHNT and FRNRAP. There are 13 residues in the CDR3. CDR3 protein: CASGLGGSGELFF. CDR3 DNA sequence: TGTGCTAGTGGTTTAGGTGGATCCGGGGAGCTGTTTTTT.

V usage is TRBV7-2 and J usage is TRBJ1-2; D is uncertain. Germline V gene sequence: CDR1 SGHTA, CDR2 FQGNSA. This CDR3 has 15 residues. V was clipped by 1 base and J by 2 bases, with 11 bases between them. The CDR3 loop is CASSLEYGPNYGYTF. The CDR3 DNA reads as TGTGCCAGCAGCTTAGAATACGGACCGAACTATGGCTACACCTTC.

The chain carries TRBV20-1 and TRBJ2-2, with a possible D match to TRBD2 (5 bases). V lost 5 bases and J 4 bases, leaving 14 bases between the germline ends. Germline CDR1 reads DFQATT; CDR2 reads SNEGSKA (reference sequence). The CDR3 length is 14 residues. CDR3: CSAGRLRGTGELFF. The CDR3 DNA is TGCAGTGCTGGCAGGCTACGGGGCACCGGGGAGCTGTTTTTT.

The genes are TRBV12-3 or TRBV12-4 and TRBJ2-1; 11 nucleotides line up with TRBD1. CDR3 size: 15 residues. V was clipped by 6 bases and J by 9 bases; unmatched bases: 10. The CDR3 coding sequence is TGTGCCAGCAGACCACACGGACAGGGGGCCGGTGAGCAGTTCTTC. It encodes CASRPHGQGAGEQFF.

This clonotype was counted ten times or more. The chain has TRBV20-1 and TRBJ1-2; a weak D match, TRBD1 (6 bases). The CDR3 is made up of 14 amino acids. Trimming cost V 6 bases and J 3 bases, with 17 bases left between them. Germline V gene data show CDR1 as DFQATT and CDR2 as SNEGSKA (reference sequence). The CDR3 loop is CSATVDSGDYGYTF. Written as DNA, the CDR3 is TGCAGTGCGACGGTGGACAGTGGGGACTATGGCTACACCTTC.

This clonotype occurred many times. The chain links TRBV29-1 to TRBJ1-1, with D hard to call. Germline CDR1 SQVTM, CDR2 ANQGSEA. Trimming stripped 3 bases from V and 1 base from J, with 9 bases between. The CDR3 totals 13 residues. CDR3 loop: CSVDRRTNTEAFF. The DNA for the CDR3 is TGCAGCGTTGATCGACGGACGAACACTGAAGCTTTCTTT.

This clonotype was seen repeatedly, ten times or more. The chain recombines TRBV12-3 or TRBV12-4 with TRBJ1-2; D is possibly TRBD1 (5 bases). V lost 5 bases and J 4 bases, leaving 17 bases between the germline ends. CDR3 length: 15 residues. The CDR3 region has the DNA TGTGCCAGCAGTCCCTCAGGGTCAAACGTCTATGGCTACACCTTC. This codes for CASSPSGSNVYGYTF.

This clonotype was detected many times. This sequence joins TRBV7-9 and TRBJ1-2; 10 bases map to TRBD1. J lost 8 bases, V lost 6 bases, and 6 bases had no gene match. The germline V gene encodes CDR1 SEHNR and CDR2 FQNEAQ (reference sequence). The CDR3 has 13 amino acids. CDR3 protein: CASSDRGRGGYTF. The CDR3 bases are TGTGCCAGCAGTGACAGGGGGCGCGGCGGCTACACCTTC.

This sequence joins TRBV5-5 and TRBJ2-7; D not resolved. V shed 4 bases and J shed 0 bases, with 17 bases lying between them. CDR1 is SGHKS, CDR2 YYEKEE, per germline (reference sequence). The CDR3 sequence is 16 residues long. The CDR3 DNA is TGTGCCAGCAGCGGGTGGGGTAGTCCGAGCTCCTACGAGCAGTACTTC. Its translation: CASSGWGSPSSYEQYF.

The chain joins TRBV10-3 to TRBJ2-3, with 10 positions matching TRBD2. The ends lost 3 bases at V and 2 bases at J; junction bases unmatched: 8. Germline assignment: CDR1 ENHRY and CDR2 SYGVKD. The CDR3 runs 17 residues. CDR3 in DNA: TGTGCCATCAGTGATCATCCACTAGCGGGAACCACAGATACGCAGTATTTT. Translating it yields CAISDHPLAGTTDTQYF.

This chain's CDR3 is CASQGASTGELFF. The CDR3 region has the DNA TGCGCCAGCCAGGGGGCGAGCACCGGGGAGCTGTTTTTT. The chain combines TRBV10-2 with TRBJ2-2; 8 bases map to TRBD1. V dropped 8 bases and J dropped 4; count of bases not matched to a gene: 3. The CDR3 runs 13 residues. Looked up from germline, CDR1 is WSHSY and CDR2 is SAAADI.

This clonotype was seen a few times. The chain combines TRBV20-1 with TRBJ2-7; possible D gene TRBD2, 6 bases. Germline assignment: CDR1 DFQATT and CDR2 SNEGSKA (reference sequence). The length of the CDR3 is 12 residues. Deletions cut 8 bases from V and 3 bases from J, with 14 bases between. The CDR3 spells CSPTGDGYEQYF. Here the CDR3 DNA reads TGCAGTCCGACGGGGGACGGCTACGAGCAGTACTTC.

V is TRBV29-1 and J is TRBJ2-1; D gene ambiguous. The CDR3 covers 13 residues. Germline CDR1 is SQVTM and CDR2 is ANQGSEA. Trimming left V 1 base short and J 10 bases short, with 14 bases between. The CDR3 loop is CSVEAARLGEQFF. CDR3 sequence (DNA): TGCAGCGTTGAAGCTGCCCGGCTCGGAGAGCAGTTCTTC.

The chain employs TRBV9 and TRBJ1-6; D not resolved. V lost 0 bases to trimming and J lost 7 bases, with 8 bases between them. The germline CDR1 and CDR2 sequences are SGDLS and YYNGEE. The CDR3 extends over 14 amino acids. The CDR3 here is CASSVEPSNSPLHF. The DNA of the CDR3 is TGTGCCAGCAGCGTAGAACCATCGAATTCACCCCTCCACTTT.